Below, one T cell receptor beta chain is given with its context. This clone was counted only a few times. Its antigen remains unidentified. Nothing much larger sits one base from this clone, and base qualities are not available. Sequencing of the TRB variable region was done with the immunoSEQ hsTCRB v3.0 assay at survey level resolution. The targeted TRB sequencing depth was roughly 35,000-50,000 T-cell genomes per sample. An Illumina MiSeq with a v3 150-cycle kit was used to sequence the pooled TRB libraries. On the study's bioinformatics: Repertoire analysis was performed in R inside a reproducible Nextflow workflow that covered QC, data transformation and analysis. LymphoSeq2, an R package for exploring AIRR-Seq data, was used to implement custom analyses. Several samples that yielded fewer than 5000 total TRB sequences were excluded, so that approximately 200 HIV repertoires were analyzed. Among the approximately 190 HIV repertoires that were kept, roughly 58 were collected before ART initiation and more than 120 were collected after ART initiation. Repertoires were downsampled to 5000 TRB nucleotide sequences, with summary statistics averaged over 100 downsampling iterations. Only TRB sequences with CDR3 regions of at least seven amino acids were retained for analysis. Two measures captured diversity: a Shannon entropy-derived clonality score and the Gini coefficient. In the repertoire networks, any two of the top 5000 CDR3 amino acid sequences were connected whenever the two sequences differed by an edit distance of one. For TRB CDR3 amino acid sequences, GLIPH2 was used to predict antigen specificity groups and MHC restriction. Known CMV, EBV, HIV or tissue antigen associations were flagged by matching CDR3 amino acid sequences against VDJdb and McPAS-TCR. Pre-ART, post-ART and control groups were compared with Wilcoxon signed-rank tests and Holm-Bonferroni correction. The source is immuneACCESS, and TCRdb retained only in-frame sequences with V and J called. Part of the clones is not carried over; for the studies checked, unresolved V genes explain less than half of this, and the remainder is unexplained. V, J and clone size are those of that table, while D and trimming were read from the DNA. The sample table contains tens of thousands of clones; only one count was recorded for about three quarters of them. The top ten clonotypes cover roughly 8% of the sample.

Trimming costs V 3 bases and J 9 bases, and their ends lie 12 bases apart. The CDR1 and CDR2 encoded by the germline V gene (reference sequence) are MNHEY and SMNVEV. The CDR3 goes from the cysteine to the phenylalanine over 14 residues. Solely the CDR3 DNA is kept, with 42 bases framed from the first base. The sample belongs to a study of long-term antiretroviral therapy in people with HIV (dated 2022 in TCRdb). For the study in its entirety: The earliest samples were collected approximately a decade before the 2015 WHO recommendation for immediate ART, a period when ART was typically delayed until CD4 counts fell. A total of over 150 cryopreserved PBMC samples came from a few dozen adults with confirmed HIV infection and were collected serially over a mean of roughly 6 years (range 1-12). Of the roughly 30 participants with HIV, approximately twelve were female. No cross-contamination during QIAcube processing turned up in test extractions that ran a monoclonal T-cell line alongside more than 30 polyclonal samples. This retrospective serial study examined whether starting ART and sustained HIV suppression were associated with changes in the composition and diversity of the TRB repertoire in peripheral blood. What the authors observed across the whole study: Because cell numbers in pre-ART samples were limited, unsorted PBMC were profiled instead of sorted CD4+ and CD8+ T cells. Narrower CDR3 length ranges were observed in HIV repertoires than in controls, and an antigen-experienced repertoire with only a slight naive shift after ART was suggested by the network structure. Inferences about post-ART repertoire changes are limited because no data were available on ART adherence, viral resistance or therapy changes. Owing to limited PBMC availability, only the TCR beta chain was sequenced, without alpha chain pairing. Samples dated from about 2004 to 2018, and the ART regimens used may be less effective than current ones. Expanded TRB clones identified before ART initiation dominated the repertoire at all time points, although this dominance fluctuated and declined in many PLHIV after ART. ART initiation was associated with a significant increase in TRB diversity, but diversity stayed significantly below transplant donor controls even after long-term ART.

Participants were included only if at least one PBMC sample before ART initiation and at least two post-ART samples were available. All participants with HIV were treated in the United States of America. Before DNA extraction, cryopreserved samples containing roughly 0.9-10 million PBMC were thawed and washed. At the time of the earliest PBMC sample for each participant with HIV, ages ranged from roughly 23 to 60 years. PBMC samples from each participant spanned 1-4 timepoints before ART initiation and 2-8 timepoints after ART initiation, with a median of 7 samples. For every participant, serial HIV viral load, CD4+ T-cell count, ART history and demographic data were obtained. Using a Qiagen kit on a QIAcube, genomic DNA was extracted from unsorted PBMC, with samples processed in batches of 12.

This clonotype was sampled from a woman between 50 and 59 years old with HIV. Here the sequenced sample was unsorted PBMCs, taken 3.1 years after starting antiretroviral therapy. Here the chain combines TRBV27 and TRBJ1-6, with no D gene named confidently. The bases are TGTGCCAGCAGTTTTACCTCATTGGGTTCACCCCTCCACTTT. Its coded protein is CASSFTSLGSPLHF.